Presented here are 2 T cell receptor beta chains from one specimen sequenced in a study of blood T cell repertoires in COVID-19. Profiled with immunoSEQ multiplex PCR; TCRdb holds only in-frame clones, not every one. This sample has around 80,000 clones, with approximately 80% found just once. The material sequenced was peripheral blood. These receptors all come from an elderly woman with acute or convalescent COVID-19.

Written as DNA, the CDR3 is TGTGCCAGCCGCGCTACGGACAGGGGGCGCGAGCAGTACTTC. This sequence encodes CASRATDRGREQYF. This rearrangement joins TRBV18 to TRBJ2-7; 11 bases map to TRBD1. This CDR3 spans 14 amino acids. Germline V gene sequence: CDR1 KGHSH, CDR2 LQKENI. Germline trimming cut 8 bases from V and 6 bases from J; bases unmatched to any gene: 9.

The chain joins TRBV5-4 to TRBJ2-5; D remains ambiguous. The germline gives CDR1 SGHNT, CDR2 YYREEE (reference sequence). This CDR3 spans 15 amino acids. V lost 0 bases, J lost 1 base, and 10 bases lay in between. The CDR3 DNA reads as TGTGCCAGCAGCTTGGACGGATCGGGCCAAGAGACCCAGTACTTC. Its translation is CASSLDGSGQETQYF.